These 9 T cell receptor beta chains originate from one sample sequenced in a study of OX40 agonist ivuxolimab in advanced cancers. Profiling relied on immunoSEQ multiplex PCR, and the TCRdb table lists in-frame clones only, not all of them. The sample shows fewer than 100,000 clones, roughly 90% of them seen only once. The sample was CD4+ or CD8+ T cells sorted from blood, taken in a trial of the OX40 agonist ivuxolimab. The origin of the receptors is an adult with an advanced solid tumor such as melanoma, head and neck, liver or kidney cancer.

The chain recombines TRBV7-2 with TRBJ1-2; perhaps TRBD1 as D (6 bases). Looked up from germline, CDR1 is SGHTA and CDR2 is FQGNSA. The CDR3 extends over 12 amino acids. Trimming took off 4 bases at V and 11 bases at J, with 14 bases between the two ends. The CDR3 is CASSSLGHQYTF. The CDR3, as DNA: TGTGCCAGCAGCTCCCTGGGACACCAGTACACCTTC.

V and J are TRBV18 and TRBJ2-1; 8 bases map to TRBD1. CDR1 is KGHSH, CDR2 LQKENI, per germline. V shed 2 bases, J shed 4 bases, and the junction held 7 bases outside the gene matches. This CDR3 comprises 16 residues. The CDR3 DNA reads TGTGCCAGCTCACCATACGACAGGGGACCATACAATGAGCAGTTCTTC. This translates into CASSPYDRGPYNEQFF. The complete variable domain, with remaining parts taken from reference TRBV18 and TRBJ2-1, reads NAGVMQNPRHLVRRRGQEARLRCSPMKGHSHVYWYRQLPEEGLKFMVYLQKENIIDESGMPKERFSAEFPKEGPSILRIQQVVRGDSAAYFCASSPYDRGPYNEQFFGPGTRLTVL.

The V and J genes are TRBV7-7 and TRBJ2-1, with TRBD1 as a possible D gene (5 bases). Trimming cost V 0 bases and J 2 bases, with 11 bases left between them. CDR3 length: 16 amino acids. Germline V gene sequence: CDR1 SSHAT, CDR2 FNYEAQ (reference sequence). The CDR3 DNA reads as TGTGCCAGCAGCTTAGCTTTGACAGCCCCCTACAATGAGCAGTTCTTC. This translates into CASSLALTAPYNEQFF.

V gene TRBV18 combines with J gene TRBJ2-5; maybe TRBD1 (5 bases). V was pared by 2 bases and J by 5 bases, with 12 bases between. Germline V gene lookup returns CDR1 KGHSH and CDR2 LQKENI. The CDR3 has 14 residues. The CDR3 reads CASSPGATEETQYF. The CDR3 DNA reads TGTGCCAGCTCACCAGGGGCGACCGAGGAGACCCAGTACTTC.

V is TRBV6-4 and J is TRBJ2-3, with 10 bases identical to TRBD2. The V gene end was trimmed by 5 bases and the J gene end by 2 bases; junction bases not matched to a gene: 4. The CDR3 extends over 15 amino acids. Germline lookup yields CDR1 MRHNA and CDR2 SNTAGT. Here the CDR3 reads CASSRTSGNTDTQYF. CDR3 bases: TGTGCCAGCAGTCGTACTAGCGGGAACACAGATACGCAGTATTTT.

This clone was found once. The chain joins TRBV20-1 to TRBJ1-2; D gene unclear. This CDR3 region has 10 residues. V shed 5 bases and J shed 5 bases, with 6 bases lying between them. The germline V gene has CDR1 DFQATT and CDR2 SNEGSKA (reference sequence). This CDR3 reads CSAFEYGYTF. The CDR3 nucleotides read TGCAGTGCTTTTGAGTATGGCTACACCTTC.

The chain employs TRBV6-6 and TRBJ1-4; a possible D gene is TRBD1 (6 bases). V lost 4 bases and J lost 8, with 20 bases in between. The CDR3 has 16 amino acids. Germline V lookup: CDR1 MNHNY, CDR2 SVGAGI (reference sequence). The CDR3 nucleotides read TGTGCCAGCAGTTGGGACCCGGACAGCCGGCGGGAAAAACTGTTTTTT. Amino acid sequence: CASSWDPDSRREKLFF.

The chain couples TRBV4-2 to TRBJ1-4, with D possibly TRBD1 on 5 matching bases. The CDR3 extends over 15 amino acids. The germline V gene encodes CDR1 LGHNA and CDR2 YNFKEQ. The V end lost 3 bases, the J end lost 12 bases, and 20 bases lay between the germline ends. The DNA of the CDR3 is TGTGCCAGCAGCCACCGGGACCCAGGAAATGTAGAACTGTTTTTT. It encodes CASSHRDPGNVELFF.

This chain uses TRBV6-6 with TRBJ2-7; D unclear. V gave up 6 bases and J gave up 4 bases, with 10 bases separating them. This CDR3 contains 12 residues. CDR1 is MNHNY, CDR2 SVGAGI, per germline (reference sequence). CDR3 in amino acids: CASSYDHYEQYF. The CDR3 nucleotides read TGTGCCAGCAGCTACGACCATTACGAGCAGTACTTC.